The 18 T cell receptor beta chains in this list originate from one sample, sequenced in a study of T cell repertoires in cytomegalovirus infection. TCRdb re-analysed the reads in MiXCR, keeping a single row per CDR3 protein. The sample yields 150,000 to 200,000 distinct CDR3 sequences, about a sixth seen once. The sample comprised CD8+ T cells from PBMCs. The source is a human donor in good health (CMV status not recorded). Some clones in this sample may be carry-over from other donors' samples.

As for this clonotype: Since the CDR3 does not end with the conserved phenylalanine or tryptophan, this likely comes from a read error. V gene TRBV28 combines with J gene TRBJ2-6, with D perhaps given as TRBD1 or TRBD2 (5 bases each). V lost 4 bases and J 2 bases, leaving 18 bases between the germline ends. CDR1 MDHEN and CDR2 SYDVKM come from the germline V gene. The CDR3 runs 18 residues. The CDR3 DNA follows: TGTGCCAGCAGTTACACACCTTCTGGGGGAACTGGGGCCAACGTCCTGACTCTC. Translating it yields CASSYTPSGGTGANVLTL.

The J gene is TRBJ1-4, the V gene TRBV7-6, with 11 bases aligning to TRBD1. The trim removed 5 bases at V and 5 bases at J, leaving 4 bases unmatched. Germline CDR1 reads SGHVS; CDR2 reads FNYEAQ. The CDR3 loop spans 15 amino acids. CDR3 sequence reads: CASSPRDRGNEKLFF. The CDR3 bases are TGTGCCAGCAGCCCTCGGGACAGGGGGAATGAAAAACTGTTTTTT.

CDR3 in DNA: TGTGCCAGCAGCCAAGGGTCAGTTTTAGAGCAGTTCTTC. Its translation: CASSQGSVLEQFF. The chain uses TRBV7-8 and TRBJ2-1, with D unclear. Germline loops: CDR1 SGHVS, CDR2 FQNEAQ. The CDR3 runs to 13 residues. Trimming left V 5 bases short and J 10 bases short, with 15 bases between.

This clonotype was counted a few times. This chain uses TRBV7-9 with TRBJ1-4, with a tentative D call TRBD1 (5 bases). The germline gives CDR1 SEHNR, CDR2 FQNEAQ (reference sequence). V lost 8 bases, J lost 7 bases, and 20 bases lay in between. This CDR3 is 15 amino acids long. CDR3 residues: CASATPRESLEKLFF. In DNA, the CDR3 is TGTGCCAGCGCGACCCCCAGGGAGTCGCTTGAAAAACTGTTTTTT.

As DNA, the CDR3 is TGTGCCAGCAGCCTGGGGACACCCGATACGCAGTATTTT. Translating gives CASSLGTPDTQYF. J is TRBJ2-3 and V is TRBV7-6; D possibly corresponds to TRBD1 (6 bases). The length of the CDR3 is 13 residues. Germline V gene lookup returns CDR1 SGHVS and CDR2 FNYEAQ. V was trimmed by 5 bases and J by 6 bases, leaving 12 bases between them.

As DNA, the CDR3 is TGTGCCAGCAGCCCCTTTTTCACAGGGACCGGTAACGTCCTGACTTTC. It translates to CASSPFFTGTGNVLTF. This chain uses TRBV13 with TRBJ2-6; D perhaps matches TRBD1 (6 bases). CDR3 size: 16 residues. Trimming took off 5 bases at V and 10 bases at J, with 21 bases between the two ends. Germline assignment: CDR1 PRHDT and CDR2 FYEKMQ (reference sequence).

This clonotype was detected a few times. CDR3 loop: CASYTRGELFF. The CDR3 DNA is TGTGCCAGTTATACTAGGGGGGAGCTGTTTTTT. The chain carries TRBV2 and TRBJ2-2; D is possibly TRBD2 (5 bases). This CDR3 contains 11 residues. Germline CDR1 is SNHLY and CDR2 is FYNNEI. The germline V and J ends were trimmed by 9 bases and 8 bases, with 10 bases remaining between them.

This clonotype was picked up a small number of times. The chain is built from TRBV6-2 or TRBV6-3 and TRBJ1-1, with a tentative D call TRBD1 (6 bases). The germline gives CDR1 MNHEY, CDR2 SVGEGT. The CDR3 contains 15 residues. V lost 6 bases to trimming and J lost 0 bases, with 14 bases between them. The CDR3 sequence is CASRIRQDMNTEAFF. In DNA, the CDR3 is TGTGCCAGCAGAATCCGACAGGACATGAACACTGAAGCTTTCTTT.

The rearrangement uses TRBV6-5 and TRBJ2-7; D possibly corresponds to TRBD1 (5 bases). Germline CDR1 reads MNHEY; CDR2 reads SVGAGI. CDR3 length: 13 amino acids. V was shortened by 2 bases and J by 5 bases, with 10 bases between the two germline ends. CDR3 nucleotide sequence: TGTGCCAGCAGTTACCAGGGTACCCACGAGCAGTACTTC. Translating it yields CASSYQGTHEQYF.

This clonotype was seen many times. The junction does not match germline at one end; this may be a read error. The chain recombines TRBV12-3 or TRBV12-4 with TRBJ1-3, with D uncertain. CDR3 length equals 14 residues. CDR3 residues: CASSLVGSGNTIYF. DNA for the CDR3: TGTGCCAGCAGCTTAGTTGGCTCTGGAAACACCATATATTTT.

The rearrangement links TRBV7-9 to TRBJ1-1; 10 bases align to TRBD1. The ends lost 6 bases at V and 5 bases at J; junction bases unmatched: 9. The germline V gene encodes CDR1 SEHNR and CDR2 FQNEAQ (reference sequence). This CDR3 spans 15 amino acids. CDR3 loop: CASRKTGGERTEAFF. DNA of the CDR3: TGTGCCAGCAGAAAGACAGGGGGCGAAAGGACTGAAGCTTTCTTT.

This clonotype was seen more than once but under ten times. V and J are TRBV10-3 and TRBJ2-1, with TRBD1 matching 9 bases. J gave up 4 bases and V 0 bases, and 4 bases lay outside the gene matches. Germline CDR1 is ENHRY and CDR2 is SYGVKD. The length of the CDR3 is 16 residues. DNA of the CDR3: TGTGCCATCAGTGAGTCTTGGACAGGGGCTTACAATGAGCAGTTCTTC. It specifies CAISESWTGAYNEQFF.

The chain carries TRBV14 and TRBJ1-1, with a possible D match to TRBD1 (5 bases). Germline V gene sequence: CDR1 SGHDN, CDR2 FVKESK. The CDR3 contains 16 residues. V lost 0 bases, J lost 1 base, and 12 bases lay in between. CDR3 in amino acids: CASSQDLPGRNTEAFF. CDR3 bases: TGTGCCAGCAGCCAAGATCTTCCAGGGCGGAACACTGAAGCTTTCTTT.

Only a few counts were recorded for this clonotype. The chain recombines TRBV6-5 with TRBJ1-5; 9 bases are a match to TRBD1. Germline V gives CDR1 MNHEY, CDR2 SVGAGI. V was pared by 5 bases and J by 2 bases, with 4 bases of the junction left unmatched. The CDR3 is 15 amino acids. The DNA for the CDR3 is TGTGCCAGCAGTCCCCGGGACAGGGGCAATCAGCCCCAGCATTTT. It translates to CASSPRDRGNQPQHF.

The rearrangement joins TRBV7-9 to TRBJ2-1; 10 bases match TRBD2. CDR1 and CDR2 (germline): SEHNR, FQNEAQ (reference sequence). This CDR3 spans 18 amino acids. With V trimmed by 5 bases and J by 6 bases, 16 bases remained unmatched. In nucleotides, the CDR3 is TGTGCCAGCAGCGCCGGACTAAAATTAGCGGGGGGACCCAATGAGCAGTTCTTC. Amino acids: CASSAGLKLAGGPNEQFF.

This chain connects TRBV6-8 to TRBJ1-5, with a weak D call TRBD1 (5 bases). The germline CDR1 and CDR2 sequences are MNHGY and SAAAGT. The CDR3 has 16 residues. V lost 6 bases and J 4 bases, leaving 19 bases between the germline ends. CDR3 residues: CASSSGRRGGNQPQHF. For the CDR3, the DNA is TGTGCCAGCAGCTCAGGGAGAAGAGGAGGTAATCAGCCCCAGCATTTT.

This clonotype was detected a few times. The chain links TRBV10-3 to TRBJ2-1; 8 positions match TRBD1. Trimming cost V 0 bases and J 2 bases; bases outside gene matches: 3. CDR3 length: 16 amino acids. CDR1 and CDR2 (germline): ENHRY, SYGVKD. CDR3 residues: CAISESWTGTYNEQFF. As DNA, the CDR3 is TGTGCCATCAGTGAGTCCTGGACAGGGACCTACAATGAGCAGTTCTTC.

In its sample, this clonotype was seen a few times. This sequence joins TRBV4-1 and TRBJ2-1; unclear D gene. CDR1 and CDR2 from the germline V gene are MGHRA and YSYEKL. Trimming left V 0 bases short and J 3 bases short, with 15 bases between. CDR3 size: 17 residues. The CDR3 here is CASSQDATPLFYNEQFF. The DNA for the CDR3 is TGCGCCAGCAGCCAAGATGCCACCCCCCTGTTCTACAATGAGCAGTTCTTC.